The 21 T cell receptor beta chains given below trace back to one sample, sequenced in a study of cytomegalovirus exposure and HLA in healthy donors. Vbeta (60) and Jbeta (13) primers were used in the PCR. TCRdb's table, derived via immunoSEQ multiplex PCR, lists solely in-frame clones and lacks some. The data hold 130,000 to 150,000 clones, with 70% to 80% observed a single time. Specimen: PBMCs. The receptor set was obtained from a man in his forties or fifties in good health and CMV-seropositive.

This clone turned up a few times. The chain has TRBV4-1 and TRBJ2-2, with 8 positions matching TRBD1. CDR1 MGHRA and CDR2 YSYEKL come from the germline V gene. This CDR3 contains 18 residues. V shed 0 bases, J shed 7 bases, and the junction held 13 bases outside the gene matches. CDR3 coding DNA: TGCGCCAGCAGCCAAGACTCCCCAGGACAGGGTCTAGGCGGGGAGCTGTTTTTT. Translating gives CASSQDSPGQGLGGELFF.

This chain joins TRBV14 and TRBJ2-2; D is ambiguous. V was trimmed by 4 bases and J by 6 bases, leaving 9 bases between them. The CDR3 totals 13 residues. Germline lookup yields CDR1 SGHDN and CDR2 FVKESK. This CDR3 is CASSLISAGELFF. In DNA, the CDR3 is TGTGCCAGCAGCCTAATCTCGGCCGGGGAGCTGTTTTTT.

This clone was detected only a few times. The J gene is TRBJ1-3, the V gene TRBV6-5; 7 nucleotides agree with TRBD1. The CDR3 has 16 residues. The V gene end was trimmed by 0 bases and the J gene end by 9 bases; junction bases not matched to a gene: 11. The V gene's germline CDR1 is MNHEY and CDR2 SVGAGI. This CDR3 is CASSYSRTGGLSTIYF. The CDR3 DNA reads TGTGCCAGCAGTTACTCGAGGACAGGTGGACTAAGCACCATATATTTT.

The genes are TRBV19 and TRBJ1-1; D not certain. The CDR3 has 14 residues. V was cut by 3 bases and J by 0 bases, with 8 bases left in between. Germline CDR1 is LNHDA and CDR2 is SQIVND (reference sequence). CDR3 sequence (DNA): TGTGCCAGTAGTATCGGGTCAGTGAACACTGAAGCTTTCTTT. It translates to CASSIGSVNTEAFF.

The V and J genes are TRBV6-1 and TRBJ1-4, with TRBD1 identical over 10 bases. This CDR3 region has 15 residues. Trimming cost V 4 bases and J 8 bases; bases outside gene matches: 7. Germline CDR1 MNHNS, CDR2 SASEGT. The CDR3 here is CASSGQGAGGEKLFF. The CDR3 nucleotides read TGTGCCAGCAGTGGACAGGGGGCCGGAGGGGAAAAACTGTTTTTT.

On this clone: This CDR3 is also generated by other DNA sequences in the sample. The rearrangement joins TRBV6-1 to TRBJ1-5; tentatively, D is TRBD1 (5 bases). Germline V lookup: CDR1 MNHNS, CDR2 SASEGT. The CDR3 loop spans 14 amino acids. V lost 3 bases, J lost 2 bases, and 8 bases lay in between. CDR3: CASSEGGGNQPQHF. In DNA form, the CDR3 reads TGTGCCAGCAGTGAGGGGGGTGGCAATCAGCCCCAGCATTTT.

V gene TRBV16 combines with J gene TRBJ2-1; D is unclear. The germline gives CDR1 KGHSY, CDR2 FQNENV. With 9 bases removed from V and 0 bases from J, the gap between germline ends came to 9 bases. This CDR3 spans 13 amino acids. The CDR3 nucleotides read TGTGCCAGTCAGTTAAGCTCCTACAATGAGCAGTTCTTC. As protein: CASQLSSYNEQFF. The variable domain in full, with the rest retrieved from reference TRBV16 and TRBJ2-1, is GEEVAQTPKHLVRGEGQKAKLYCAPIKGHSYVFWYQQVLKNEFKFLISFQNENVFDETGMPKERFSAKCLPNSPCSLEIQATKLEDSAVYFCASQLSSYNEQFFGPGTRLTVL.

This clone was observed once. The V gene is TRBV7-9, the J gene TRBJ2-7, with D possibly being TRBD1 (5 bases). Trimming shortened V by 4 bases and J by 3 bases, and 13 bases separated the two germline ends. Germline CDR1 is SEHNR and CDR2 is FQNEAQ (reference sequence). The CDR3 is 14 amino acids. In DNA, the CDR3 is TGTGCCAGCAGCTCAACGTCAGGGTTCTACGAGCAGTACTTC. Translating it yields CASSSTSGFYEQYF.

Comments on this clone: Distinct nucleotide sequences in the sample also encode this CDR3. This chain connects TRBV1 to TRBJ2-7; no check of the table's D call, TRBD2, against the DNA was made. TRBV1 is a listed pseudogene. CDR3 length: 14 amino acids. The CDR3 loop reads CTSSVPSGPYEQYF. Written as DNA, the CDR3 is TGCACCAGCAGCGTGCCTAGCGGACCCTACGAGCAGTACTTC.

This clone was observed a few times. DNA for the CDR3: TGTGCCAGCAGCGCGGGACAGAAGAACACTGAAGCTTTCTTT. It is translated as CASSAGQKNTEAFF. This chain connects TRBV5-4 to TRBJ1-1, with 7 bases that match TRBD1. Trimming removed 4 bases from V and 1 base from J; junction bases left unmatched: 4. The length of the CDR3 is 14 residues. Germline V lookup: CDR1 SGHNT, CDR2 YYREEE (reference sequence). Together with reference TRBV5-4 and TRBJ1-1, the CDR3 gives the full variable domain: ETGVTQSPTHLIKTRGQQVTLRCSSQSGHNTVSWYQQALGQGPQFIFQYYREEENGRGNFPPRFSGLQFPNYSSELNVNALELDDSALYLCASSAGQKNTEAFFGQGTRLTVV.

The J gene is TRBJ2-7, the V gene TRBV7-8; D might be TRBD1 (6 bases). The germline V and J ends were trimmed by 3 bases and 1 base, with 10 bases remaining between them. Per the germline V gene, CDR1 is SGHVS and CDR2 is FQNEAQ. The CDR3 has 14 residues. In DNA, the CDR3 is TGTGCCAGCAGCTTTCTGACAGGTTCCTACGAGCAGTACTTC. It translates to CASSFLTGSYEQYF.

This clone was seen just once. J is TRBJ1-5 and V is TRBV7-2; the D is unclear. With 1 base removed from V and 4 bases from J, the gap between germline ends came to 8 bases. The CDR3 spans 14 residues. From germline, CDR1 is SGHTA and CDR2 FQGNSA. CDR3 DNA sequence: TGTGCCAGCAGCTTAGTCCCGGGAAATCAGCCCCAGCATTTT. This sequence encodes CASSLVPGNQPQHF.

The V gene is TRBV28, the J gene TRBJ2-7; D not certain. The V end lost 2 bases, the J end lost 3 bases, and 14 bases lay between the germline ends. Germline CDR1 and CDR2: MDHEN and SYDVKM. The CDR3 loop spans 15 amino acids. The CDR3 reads CASSLAGTANYEQYF. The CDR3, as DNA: TGTGCCAGCAGTTTAGCTGGAACAGCAAACTACGAGCAGTACTTC.

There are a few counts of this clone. DNA of the CDR3: TGTGCCAGCAGCATCTCCCTAAGCACAGATACGCAGTATTTT. Its protein product is CASSISLSTDTQYF. The chain has TRBV5-6 and TRBJ2-3; D is unclear. The V end was cut by 4 bases, the J end by 0 bases, with 9 bases between. The CDR3 totals 14 residues. The V gene's germline CDR1 is SGHDT and CDR2 YYEEEE.

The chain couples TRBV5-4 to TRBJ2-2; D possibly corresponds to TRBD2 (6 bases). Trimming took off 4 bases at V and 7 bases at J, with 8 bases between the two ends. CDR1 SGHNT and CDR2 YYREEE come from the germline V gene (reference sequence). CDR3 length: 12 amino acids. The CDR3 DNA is TGTGCCAGCAGCCGAGCGGGCGGGGAGCTGTTTTTT. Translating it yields CASSRAGGELFF. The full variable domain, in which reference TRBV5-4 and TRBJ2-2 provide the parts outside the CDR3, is ETGVTQSPTHLIKTRGQQVTLRCSSQSGHNTVSWYQQALGQGPQFIFQYYREEENGRGNFPPRFSGLQFPNYSSELNVNALELDDSALYLCASSRAGGELFFGEGSRLTVL.

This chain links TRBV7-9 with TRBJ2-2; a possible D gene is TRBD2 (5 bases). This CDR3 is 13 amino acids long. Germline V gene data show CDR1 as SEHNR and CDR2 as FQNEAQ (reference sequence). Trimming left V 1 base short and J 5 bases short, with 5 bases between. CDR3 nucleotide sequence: TGTGCCAGCAGCTTAGGCGGGACCGGGGAGCTGTTTTTT. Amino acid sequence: CASSLGGTGELFF.

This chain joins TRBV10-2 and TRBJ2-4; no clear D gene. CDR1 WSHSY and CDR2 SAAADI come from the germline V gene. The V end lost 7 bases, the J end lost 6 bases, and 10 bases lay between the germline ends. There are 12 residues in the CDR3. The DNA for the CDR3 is TGCGCCAGCACCGACTCCCCAAACATTCAGTACTTC. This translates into CASTDSPNIQYF.

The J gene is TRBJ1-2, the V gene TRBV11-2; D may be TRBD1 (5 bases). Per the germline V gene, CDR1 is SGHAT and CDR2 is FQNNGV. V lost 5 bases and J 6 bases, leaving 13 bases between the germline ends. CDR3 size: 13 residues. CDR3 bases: TGTGCCAGCAGCCGGGTTTGGGGCGATGGCTACACCTTC. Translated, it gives CASSRVWGDGYTF. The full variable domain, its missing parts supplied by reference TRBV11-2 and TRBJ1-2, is EAGVAQSPRYKIIEKRQSVAFWCNPISGHATLYWYQQILGQGPKLLIQFQNNGVVDDSQLPKDRFSAERLKGVDSTLKIQPAKLEDSAVYLCASSRVWGDGYTFGSGTRLTVV.

CDR3 sequence: CASGRGGVSHEKLFF. The CDR3 region has the DNA TGTGCCAGCGGACGGGGTGGGGTTTCCCACGAAAAACTGTTTTTT. The chain carries TRBV7-9 and TRBJ1-4; D is unresolved. V was trimmed by 8 bases and J by 8 bases, leaving 21 bases between them. In germline, CDR1 is SEHNR, CDR2 FQNEAQ (reference sequence). The CDR3 covers 15 residues. Supplemented by reference TRBV7-9 and TRBJ1-4, the full variable domain reads DTGVSQNPRHKITKRGQNVTFRCDPISEHNRLYWYRQTLGQGPEFLTYFQNEAQLEKSRLLSDRFSAERPKGSFSTLEIQRTEQGDSAMYLCASGRGGVSHEKLFFGSGTQLSVL.

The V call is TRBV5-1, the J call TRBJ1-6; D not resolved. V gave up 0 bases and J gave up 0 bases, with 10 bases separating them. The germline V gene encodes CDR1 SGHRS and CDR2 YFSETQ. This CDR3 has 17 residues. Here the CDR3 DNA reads TGCGCCAGCAGCTTGGACCAGGCACACTCCTATAATTCACCCCTCCACTTT. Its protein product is CASSLDQAHSYNSPLHF. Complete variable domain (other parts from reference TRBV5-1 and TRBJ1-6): KAGVTQTPRYLIKTRGQQVTLSCSPISGHRSVSWYQQTPGQGLQFLFEYFSETQRNKGNFPGRFSGRQFSNSRSEMNVSTLELGDSALYLCASSLDQAHSYNSPLHFGNGTRLTVT.

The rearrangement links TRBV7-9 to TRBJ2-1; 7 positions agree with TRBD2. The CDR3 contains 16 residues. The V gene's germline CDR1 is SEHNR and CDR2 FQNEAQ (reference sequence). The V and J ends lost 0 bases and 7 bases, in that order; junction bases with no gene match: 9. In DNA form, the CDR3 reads TGTGCCAGCAGCTTAGCGTGGGCGGGAGCAGGGAATGAGCAGTTCTTC. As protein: CASSLAWAGAGNEQFF.